Listed here are 8 T cell receptor beta chains from one sample, sequenced in a study of identical twins (dated by TCRdb to about 2016). The library was obtained by 5' RACE. For sequencing, an Illumina HiSeq 2000 was employed. TCRdb took the public reads, trimmed them with fastp at Q25, ran MiXCR for clone calling and kept in-frame beta chains. Entries that share a CDR3 protein sequence are merged under the most common genes and DNA. For this sample there are around 1.7 million distinct CDR3 sequences; less than 40% appear just once. The biggest ten clones account for less than 0.35% of the sample. Specimen: cord blood. Receptors originate from a newborn girl in good health.

A word on this clonotype: A junction end diverges from the germline sequence, so it may reflect a read error. This chain links TRBV5-4 with TRBJ2-5; 13 bases are a match to TRBD2. Germline assignment: CDR1 SGHNT and CDR2 YYREEE (reference sequence). This CDR3 spans 15 amino acids. The CDR3 DNA reads as TGTGCCAGCAGCTCGGGACTAGCGGGACAAGAGGCCCAGTACTTC. Its protein product is CASSSGLAGQEAQYF.

In the case of this clonotype: Sequence at one end of the junction differs from germline and may be a read error. The V and J genes are TRBV3-1 and TRBJ2-3; D is possibly TRBD2 (6 bases). Germline CDR1 and CDR2: LGHDT and YNNKEL (reference sequence). This CDR3 region has 13 residues. CDR3 residues: CASRPTSTGTQYF. In nucleotides, the CDR3 is TGTGCCAGCAGACCTACTAGCACAGGTACGCAGTATTTT.

There are many counts of this clonotype. The genes are TRBV11-1 and TRBJ2-3; D gene unclear. The CDR3 runs to 16 residues. The V end lost 2 bases, the J end lost 3 bases, and 15 bases lay between the germline ends. CDR1 SGHAT and CDR2 FQDESV come from the germline V gene (reference sequence). CDR3 loop: CASSLRAVRRTDTQYF. The DNA for the CDR3 is TGTGCCAGCAGCTTAAGGGCGGTTAGACGGACAGATACGCAGTATTTT.

V is TRBV4-2 and J is TRBJ2-7, with 13 bases fitting TRBD2. CDR1 is LGHNA, CDR2 YNFKEQ, per germline. This CDR3 contains 17 residues. V lost 1 base, J lost 9 bases, and 12 bases stayed unmatched. The CDR3 sequence: CASSQVLAGGAREVQYF. CDR3 in DNA: TGTGCCAGCAGCCAAGTACTAGCGGGGGGGGCCAGGGAAGTGCAGTACTTC.

The rearrangement links TRBV4-2 to TRBJ2-3; a weak D match, TRBD2 (5 bases). Germline V lookup: CDR1 LGHNA, CDR2 YNFKEQ. Trimming cost V 4 bases and J 2 bases, with 19 bases left between them. The CDR3 loop spans 17 amino acids. CDR3: CASSPLNGERDTDTQYF. The CDR3, as DNA: TGTGCCAGCAGCCCCCTTAATGGGGAGAGGGACACAGATACGCAGTATTTT.

The chain has TRBV3-1 and TRBJ2-1; 10 positions agree with TRBD2. The last part of the DNA fits TRBJ2-7 better; the J call may be wrong. There are 18 residues in the CDR3. Germline CDR1 LGHDT, CDR2 YNNKEL (reference sequence). As DNA, the CDR3 is TGTGCCAGCAGCCCGCCACCAATTCTAGCGGGGGTTTACAATGAGCAGTACTTC. Translating gives CASSPPPILAGVYNEQYF.

The CDR3 sequence: CSAAGLAPQETQFF. In nucleotides, the CDR3 is TGCAGTGCTGCAGGACTAGCGCCCCAAGAGACCCAGTTCTTC. The rearrangement joins TRBV20-1 to TRBJ2-1, with 9 bases that match TRBD2. The V segment lost 5 bases and the J segment 13 bases; nucleotides outside the gene matches: 15. Germline lookup yields CDR1 DFQATT and CDR2 SNEGSKA (reference sequence). The CDR3 extends over 14 amino acids.

This clonotype showed up just once. This chain links TRBV5-1 with TRBJ2-5; 11 bases are shared with TRBD2. V was clipped by 4 bases and J by 5 bases; unmatched bases: 7. Germline V gene sequence: CDR1 SGHRS, CDR2 YFSETQ. The CDR3 length is 15 residues. The CDR3 region has the DNA TGCGCCAGCAGCGTTACTAGCGGGGGTACTGAGACCCAGTACTTC. Its protein is CASSVTSGGTETQYF. Complete variable domain (other parts from reference TRBV5-1 and TRBJ2-5): KAGVTQTPRYLIKTRGQQVTLSCSPISGHRSVSWYQQTPGQGLQFLFEYFSETQRNKGNFPGRFSGRQFSNSRSEMNVSTLELGDSALYLCASSVTSGGTETQYFGPGTRLLVL.